This T cell receptor (beta chain) was obtained from a study of cytomegalovirus exposure and HLA in healthy donors. Study-wide points: In an earlier analysis, in some 500 donors, most V segments appeared productive either ~90% or ~30% of the time. TCR beta sequences numbering 15,000 to 20,000 were associated with HLA alleles at 0.05 false discovery rate in a later analysis.

The PCR had 60 Vbeta and 13 Jbeta primers. TCRdb's table, derived via immunoSEQ multiplex PCR, lists solely in-frame clones and lacks some. Of about 160,000 clones listed, approximately 78% were seen once; the top ten hold 1.4%. In this sample, this clone turned up a few times. Its antigen is currently unknown. The germline CDR1 and CDR2 sequences are SGHTA and FQGNSA. CDR3 length: 14 residues. With 5 bases clipped from V and 5 bases from J, the junction kept 8 bases outside the gene matches. Sequencing was performed on PBMCs. This TCR was recovered from a male donor in good health and CMV-seronegative. The gene calls are TRBV7-2 and TRBJ1-1, with TRBD1 matching over 7 bases. The CDR3 sequence: CASSLQGPGTEAFF. For the CDR3, the DNA is TGTGCCAGCAGCCTACAGGGGCCTGGAACTGAAGCTTTCTTT.